This is a list of T cell receptor beta chains from one sample in a study of beta chain features in type 1 diabetes. Using immunoSEQ multiplex PCR, the repertoire was profiled, and TCRdb retains in-frame clones only, with some absent. The sample has 100,000 to 150,000 clones; roughly 17% are singletons. The source material was central memory CD4+ T cells from blood. The source is a man aged 25-45 years with type 1 diabetes. Each CDR3 is given with its conserved first and last residue. The D gene is left open where the match is weak. Not every row has a clone size; where given, it reads once, few, many or a size class.

d_call | j_call | clone_size | v_call | cdr3_nt | cdr3_aa
. | TRBJ1-6 | . | TRBV7-6 | TGTGCCAGCAGCTTAGGTACCTATAATTCACCCCTCCACTTT | CASSLGTYNSPLHF
TRBD2 | TRBJ2-1 | few | TRBV14 | TGTGCCAGCAGCCCAATAGCGGGGGGGTTTGAGCAGTTCTTC | CASSPIAGGFEQFF
. | TRBJ2-1 | . | TRBV19 | TGTGCCAGTAGACGCCGACAGGGAGGGGACAACAATGAGCAGTTCTTC | CASRRRQGGDNNEQFF
. | TRBJ1-1 | . | TRBV29-1 | TGCAGCGCATCAGGGCCTGAAGCTTTCTTT | CSASGPEAFF
. | TRBJ2-1 | . | TRBV5-4 | TGTGCCAGCAGCTTAATTTTGAATGAGCAGTTCTTC | CASSLILNEQFF
. | TRBJ2-2 | few | TRBV7-2 | TGTGCCAGCAGCCCCCGGGGGCCTAACACCGGGGAGCTGTTTTTT | CASSPRGPNTGELFF
. | TRBJ2-1 | few | TRBV11-3 | TGTGCCAGCAGCTTAAGAGGATCGGCGGGAACTGTTTGGAATGAGCAGTTCTTC | CASSLRGSAGTVWNEQFF
TRBD1 | TRBJ2-3 | . | TRBV7-2 | TGTGCCAGCAGCTTAAGACAGGGATGGGCAGATACGCAGTATTTT | CASSLRQGWADTQYF
TRBD1 | TRBJ1-6 | many | TRBV4-2 | TGTGCCAGCAGCCAAGATAGGGGGCCGAGGGATTCACCCCTCCACTTT | CASSQDRGPRDSPLHF
. | TRBJ2-3 | . | TRBV7-2 | TGTGCCAGCAGCCTAGTACTGGGGGGTTCTGATACGCAGTATTTT | CASSLVLGGSDTQYF
. | TRBJ1-6 | . | TRBV10-3 | TGTGCCATCAGTCCCGGGACAAAAAATTCACCCCTCCACTTT | CAISPGTKNSPLHF
. | TRBJ2-7 | many | TRBV28 | TGTGCCAGCAGCCTTGGGGCCGTCGAGCAGTACTTC | CASSLGAVEQYF
. | TRBJ2-5 | . | TRBV11-3 | TGTGCCAGCAGCTTAGATGCAAGGTCGGAGACCCAGTACTTC | CASSLDARSETQYF
TRBD2 | TRBJ2-3 | few | TRBV29-1 | TGCAGCGTTTCACTAGCGGGGGGTGGGAGCACAGATACGCAGTATTTT | CSVSLAGGGSTDTQYF
. | TRBJ2-3 | few | TRBV10-3 | TGTGCCAGCCGGGCGGAGTTTGATCCAGGTACGCAGTATTTT | CASRAEFDPGTQYF
. | TRBJ2-1 | few | TRBV7-2 | TGTGCCAGCAGCCGACATTGGGAGAAGAATGAGCAGTTCTTC | CASSRHWEKNEQFF
. | TRBJ1-5 | few | TRBV7-3 | TGTGCCAGCAGCATAGACAGGCATCAGCCCCAGCATTTT | CASSIDRHQPQHF
. | TRBJ1-5 | few | TRBV5-1 | TGCGCCAGCAGCTTGGGGAATGGGGGGCAGCCCCAGCATTTT | CASSLGNGGQPQHF
. | TRBJ1-6 | few | TRBV11-3 | TGTGCCAGCAGCAGCAGGGCCAATTCACCCCTCCACTTT | CASSSRANSPLHF
. | TRBJ2-7 | few | TRBV4-2 | TGTGCCAGCAGCCAATCCGGGACACCTAGCTCCTACGAGCAGTACTTC | CASSQSGTPSSYEQYF
TRBD1 | TRBJ1-5 | many | TRBV7-9 | TGTGCCAGCAGCTTAGGACAGGGTGTCAATCAGCCCCAGCATTTT | CASSLGQGVNQPQHF
TRBD1 | TRBJ1-6 | . | TRBV13 | TGTGCCAGCAGCTTAGGTGACAGGGAGAATTCACCCCTCCACTTT | CASSLGDRENSPLHF
TRBD1 | TRBJ1-2 | . | TRBV13 | TGTGCCAGCAGCTTAGGAGGACAGGGTGACTATGGCTACACCTTC | CASSLGGQGDYGYTF
TRBD1 | TRBJ2-7 | . | TRBV7-2 | TGTGCCAGCAGCTCCGGGACAGGATACTACGAGCAGTACTTC | CASSSGTGYYEQYF
TRBD1 | TRBJ2-5 | . | TRBV15 | TGTGCCACCAGCAGACCGGGACAGGGTCAAGAGACCCAGTACTTC | CATSRPGQGQETQYF
TRBD1 | TRBJ2-7 | . | TRBV9 | TGTGCCAGCAGCGTACACGACAGGGGCGGCTACGAGCAGTACTTC | CASSVHDRGGYEQYF
. | TRBJ1-6 | . | TRBV29-1 | TGCAGCGTCCGGCCTGATTATAATTCACCCCTCCACTTT | CSVRPDYNSPLHF
TRBD2 | TRBJ2-1 | . | TRBV4-2 | TGTGCCAGCAGCCAGACTAGCGCTCACTACGGGGATGAGCAGTTCTTC | CASSQTSAHYGDEQFF
. | TRBJ1-2 | . | TRBV6-1 | TGTGCCAGCAGGGAAGAATGGTTTCCTAACTATGGCTACACCTTC | CASREEWFPNYGYTF
TRBD1 | TRBJ2-7 | many | TRBV5-1 | TGCGCCAGCAGCGCTGGGACAGGAGCCAACGAGCAGTACTTC | CASSAGTGANEQYF
. | TRBJ1-5 | few | TRBV2 | TGTGCCAGCACCTTAGAAGGGAATCAGCCCCAGCATTTT | CASTLEGNQPQHF
TRBD2 | TRBJ2-3 | . | TRBV11-2 | TGTGCCAGCAGCACGGGAGCGGGGGGTAGCACAGATACGCAGTATTTT | CASSTGAGGSTDTQYF
. | TRBJ2-2 | . | TRBV28 | TGTGCCAGCAGCGGGTACCGGGAGCTGTTTTTT | CASSGYRELFF
. | TRBJ2-5 | . | TRBV11-2 | TGTGCCAGCAGCTCCCCTAGAACAGAGACCCAGTACTTC | CASSSPRTETQYF
TRBD2 | TRBJ2-3 | . | TRBV13 | TGTGCCAGCAGCCGAGCAGGCAGCGGGCGGGGGGTACCATCTACGCAGTATTTT | CASSRAGSGRGVPSTQYF
. | TRBJ1-2 | few | TRBV30 | TGTGCCTGGAGTGTACAGCAACAGGGTGGCTACACCTTC | CAWSVQQQGGYTF
. | TRBJ1-2 | . | TRBV4-3 | TGCGCCAGCACTGGGCGGAACGGTCTTGATGGCTACACCTTC | CASTGRNGLDGYTF
TRBD1 | TRBJ2-3 | . | TRBV10-3 | TGTGCCATCAGTAACCCGGGACAGGGGGCGAGGGATACGCAGTATTTT | CAISNPGQGARDTQYF
TRBD1 | TRBJ1-2 | few | TRBV25-1 | TGTGCCAGCGTTGACAGGGGCGATGGCTACACCTTC | CASVDRGDGYTF
. | TRBJ1-2 | . | TRBV7-2 | TGTGCCAGCAGCTTAGGGGGGGATAACTATGGCTACACCTTC | CASSLGGDNYGYTF
. | TRBJ1-2 | . | TRBV9 | TGTGCCAGCGGCACACAGGGCGACTCCTATGATGGCTACACCTTC | CASGTQGDSYDGYTF
. | TRBJ2-1 | few | TRBV27 | TGTGCCAGCAGTTTATACAATGAGCAGTTCTTC | CASSLYNEQFF
TRBD1 | TRBJ1-5 | few | TRBV7-2 | TGTGCCAGCAGCTTCGGAGGACAGGGCAGGCCCCAGCATTTT | CASSFGGQGRPQHF
. | TRBJ1-6 | few | TRBV7-9 | TGTGCCAGCACCGCGGGGCCGTCCCTCCACTTT | CASTAGPSLHF
TRBD2 | TRBJ2-5 | . | TRBV4-3 | TGCGCCAGCAGCCAAGGGCAGCGGGGGCCCGGACGGGAGACCCAGTACTTC | CASSQGQRGPGRETQYF
TRBD1 | TRBJ2-2 | many | TRBV5-1 | TGCGCCAGCAGCTTCGGGACAGCGAACACCGGGGAGCTGTTTTTT | CASSFGTANTGELFF
. | TRBJ2-5 | few | TRBV4-2 | TGTGCCAGCTCTCTAGACCTCAGGAGGATTCAAGAGACCCAGTACTTC | CASSLDLRRIQETQYF
. | TRBJ2-7 | few | TRBV18 | TGTGCCAGCTCACCAGCTGGGTCCTACGAGCAGTACTTC | CASSPAGSYEQYF
TRBD2 | TRBJ2-5 | many | TRBV7-8 | TGTGCCAGCAGCCGCGGACTAGCGACCCAAGAGACCCAGTACTTC | CASSRGLATQETQYF
. | TRBJ1-1 | . | TRBV7-2 | TGTGCCAGCAGCCTCAGCTCGATGAACACTGAAGCTTTCTTT | CASSLSSMNTEAFF
TRBD1 | TRBJ1-1 | . | TRBV25-1 | TGTGCCAGCAGTTCCCGGGCAGGGGGCAACACTGAAGCTTTCTTT | CASSSRAGGNTEAFF
. | TRBJ2-1 | few | TRBV7-2 | TGTGCCAGCAGCCCCACCTTAGTGGGTGAGCAGTTCTTC | CASSPTLVGEQFF
. | TRBJ1-2 | few | TRBV29-1 | TGCAGCGTTCGCAGGGAATGGAACTATGGCTACACCTTC | CSVRREWNYGYTF
. | TRBJ2-6 | . | TRBV7-9 | TGTGCCAGCAGCCAGGCCAGGGACGGTGGGGCCAACGTCCTGACTTTC | CASSQARDGGANVLTF
. | TRBJ2-7 | few | TRBV7-8 | TGTGCCAGCAGTACCAGCGCCCACGAGCAGTACTTC | CASSTSAHEQYF